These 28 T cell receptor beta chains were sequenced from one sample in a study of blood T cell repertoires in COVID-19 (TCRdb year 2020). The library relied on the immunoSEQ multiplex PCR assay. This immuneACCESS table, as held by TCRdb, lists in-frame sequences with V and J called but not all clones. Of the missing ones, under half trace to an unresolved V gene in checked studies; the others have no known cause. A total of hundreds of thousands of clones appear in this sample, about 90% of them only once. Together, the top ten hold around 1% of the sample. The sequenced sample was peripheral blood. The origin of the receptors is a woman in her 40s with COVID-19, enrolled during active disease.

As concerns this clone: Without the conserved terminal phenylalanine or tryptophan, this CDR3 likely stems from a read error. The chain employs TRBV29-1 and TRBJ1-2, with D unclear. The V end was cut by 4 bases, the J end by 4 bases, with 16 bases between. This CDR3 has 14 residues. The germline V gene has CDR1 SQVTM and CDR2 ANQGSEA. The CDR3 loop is CSVGTGQAVYGYTL. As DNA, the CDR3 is TGCAGCGTTGGAACCGGCCAGGCCGTCTATGGCTACACCCTC.

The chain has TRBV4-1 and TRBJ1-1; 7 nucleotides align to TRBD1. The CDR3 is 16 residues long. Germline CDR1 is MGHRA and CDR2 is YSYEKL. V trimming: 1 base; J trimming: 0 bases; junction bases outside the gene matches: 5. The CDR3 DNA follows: TGCGCCAGCAGCCAAGTTGTAAGGGGGCTGAACACTGAAGCTTTCTTT. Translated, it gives CASSQVVRGLNTEAFF.

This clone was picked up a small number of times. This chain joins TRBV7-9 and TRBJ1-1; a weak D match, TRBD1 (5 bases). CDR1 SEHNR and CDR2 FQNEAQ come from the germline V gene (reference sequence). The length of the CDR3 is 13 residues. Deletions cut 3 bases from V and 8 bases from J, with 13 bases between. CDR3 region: CASSFDRPTEAFF. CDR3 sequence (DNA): TGTGCCAGCAGCTTTGACAGACCGACAGAAGCTTTCTTT.

The CDR3 DNA reads TGTGCCAGCAGTTTGCGGGTTAGCGGAAGCACAGATACGCAGTATTTT. It specifies CASSLRVSGSTDTQYF. The rearrangement uses TRBV5-6 and TRBJ2-3; the D gene is possibly TRBD2 (6 bases). This CDR3 has 16 residues. Per the germline V gene, CDR1 is SGHDT and CDR2 is YYEEEE. The V gene lost 5 bases and the J gene lost 0 bases, with 16 bases spanning the gap.

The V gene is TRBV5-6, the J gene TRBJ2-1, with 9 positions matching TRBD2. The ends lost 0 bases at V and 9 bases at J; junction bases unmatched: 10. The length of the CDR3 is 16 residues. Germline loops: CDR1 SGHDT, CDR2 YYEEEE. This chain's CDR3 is CASSLVWLAGKSEQFF. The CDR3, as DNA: TGTGCCAGCAGCTTGGTATGGCTAGCGGGGAAGAGTGAGCAGTTCTTC.

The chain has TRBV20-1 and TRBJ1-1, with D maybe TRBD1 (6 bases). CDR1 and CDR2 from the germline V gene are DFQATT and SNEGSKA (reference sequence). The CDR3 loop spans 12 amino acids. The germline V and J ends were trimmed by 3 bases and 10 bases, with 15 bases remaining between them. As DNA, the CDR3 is TGCAGTGCTAGTCGGTCAGGGGATAGAGCTTTCTTT. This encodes CSASRSGDRAFF.

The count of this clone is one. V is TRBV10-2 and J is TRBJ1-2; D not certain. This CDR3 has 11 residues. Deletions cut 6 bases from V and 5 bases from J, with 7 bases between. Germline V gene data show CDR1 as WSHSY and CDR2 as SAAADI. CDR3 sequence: CASRNLYGYTF. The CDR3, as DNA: TGCGCCAGCAGAAACTTATATGGCTACACCTTC.

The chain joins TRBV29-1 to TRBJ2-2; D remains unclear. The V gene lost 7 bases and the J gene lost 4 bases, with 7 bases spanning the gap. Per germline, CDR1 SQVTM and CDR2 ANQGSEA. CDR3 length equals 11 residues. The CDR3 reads CSAGSTGELFF. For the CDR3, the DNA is TGCAGCGCCGGGTCCACCGGGGAGCTGTTTTTT.

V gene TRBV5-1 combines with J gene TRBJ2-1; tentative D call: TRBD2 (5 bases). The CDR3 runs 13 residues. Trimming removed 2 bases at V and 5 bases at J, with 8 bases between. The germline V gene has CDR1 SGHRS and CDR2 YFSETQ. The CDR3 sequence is CASSFLADNEQFF. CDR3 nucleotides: TGCGCCAGCAGCTTCCTAGCCGACAATGAGCAGTTCTTC.

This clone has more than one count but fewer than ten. CDR3 in amino acids: CASRLSGRVDTQYF. The DNA of the CDR3 is TGTGCCAGCAGGCTGTCAGGTCGTGTAGATACGCAGTATTTT. The chain combines TRBV28 with TRBJ2-3; D gene unclear. V lost 6 bases and J 5 bases, leaving 15 bases between the germline ends. This CDR3 has 14 amino acids. Germline CDR1 and CDR2: MDHEN and SYDVKM.

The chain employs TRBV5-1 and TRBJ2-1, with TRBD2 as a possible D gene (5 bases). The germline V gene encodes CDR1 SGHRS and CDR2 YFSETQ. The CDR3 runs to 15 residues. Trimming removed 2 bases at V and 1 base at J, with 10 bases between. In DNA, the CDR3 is TGCGCCAGCAGCTTTACCGGGGTATCCTACAATGAGCAGTTCTTC. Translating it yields CASSFTGVSYNEQFF.

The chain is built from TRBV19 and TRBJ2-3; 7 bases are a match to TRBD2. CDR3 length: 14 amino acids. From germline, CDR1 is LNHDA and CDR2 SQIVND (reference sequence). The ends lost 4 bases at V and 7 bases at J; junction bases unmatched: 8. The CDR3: CASSKGSGFYTQYF. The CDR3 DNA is TGTGCCAGTAGTAAAGGTAGCGGGTTTTATACGCAGTATTTT.

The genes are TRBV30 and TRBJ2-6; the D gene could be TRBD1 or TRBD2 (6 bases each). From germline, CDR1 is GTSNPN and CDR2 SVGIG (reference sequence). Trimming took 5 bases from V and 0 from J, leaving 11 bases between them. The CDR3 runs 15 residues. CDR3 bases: TGTGCCTGGGGGGGGCGGAGCTCTGGGGCCAACGTCCTGACTTTC. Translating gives CAWGGRSSGANVLTF. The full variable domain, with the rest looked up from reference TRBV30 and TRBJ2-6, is SQTIHQWPATLVQPVGSPLSLECTVEGTSNPNLYWYRQAAGRGLQLLFYSVGIGQISSEVPQNLSASRPQDRQFILSSKKLLLSDSGFYLCAWGGRSSGANVLTFGAGSRLTVL.

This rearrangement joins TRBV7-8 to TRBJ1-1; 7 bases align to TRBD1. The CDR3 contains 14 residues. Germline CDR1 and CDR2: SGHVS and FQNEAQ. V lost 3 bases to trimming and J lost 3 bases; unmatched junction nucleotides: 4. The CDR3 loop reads CASSLEGAYTEAFF. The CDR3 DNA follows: TGTGCCAGCAGCTTGGAGGGGGCCTACACTGAAGCTTTCTTT.

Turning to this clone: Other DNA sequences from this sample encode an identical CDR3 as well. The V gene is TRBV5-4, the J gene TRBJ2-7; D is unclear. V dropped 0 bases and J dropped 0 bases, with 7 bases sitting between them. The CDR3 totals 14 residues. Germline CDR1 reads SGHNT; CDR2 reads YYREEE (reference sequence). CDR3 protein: CASSLGGSSYEQYF. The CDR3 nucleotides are TGTGCCAGCAGCTTGGGCGGTAGCTCCTACGAGCAGTACTTC.

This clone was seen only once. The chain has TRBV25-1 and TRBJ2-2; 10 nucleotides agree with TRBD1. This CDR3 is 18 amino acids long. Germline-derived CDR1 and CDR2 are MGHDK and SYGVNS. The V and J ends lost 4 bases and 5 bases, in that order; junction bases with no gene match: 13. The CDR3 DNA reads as TGTGCCAGCAGTGCGGGTTTAATTGACAGGGGGCGAACCGGGGAGCTGTTTTTT. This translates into CASSAGLIDRGRTGELFF.

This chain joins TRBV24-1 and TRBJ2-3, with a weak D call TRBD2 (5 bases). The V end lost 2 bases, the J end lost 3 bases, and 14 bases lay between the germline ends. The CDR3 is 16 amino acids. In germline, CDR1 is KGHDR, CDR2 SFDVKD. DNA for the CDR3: TGTGCCACCAGTGATTCCGGTTTGGGGAGAACAGATACGCAGTATTTT. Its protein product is CATSDSGLGRTDTQYF.

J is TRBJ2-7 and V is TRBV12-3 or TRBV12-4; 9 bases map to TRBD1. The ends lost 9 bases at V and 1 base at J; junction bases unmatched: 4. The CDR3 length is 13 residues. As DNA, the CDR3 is TGTGCCAGTTGGGGGACAGGGTCCTACGAGCAGTACTTC. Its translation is CASWGTGSYEQYF.

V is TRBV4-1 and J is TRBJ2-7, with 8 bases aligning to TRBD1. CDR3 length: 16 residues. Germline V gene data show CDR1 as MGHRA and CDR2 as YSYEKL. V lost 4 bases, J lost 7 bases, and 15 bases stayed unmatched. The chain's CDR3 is CASSPRRQGLEIEQYF. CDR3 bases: TGCGCCAGCAGCCCCAGGAGACAGGGGTTGGAGATAGAGCAGTACTTC.

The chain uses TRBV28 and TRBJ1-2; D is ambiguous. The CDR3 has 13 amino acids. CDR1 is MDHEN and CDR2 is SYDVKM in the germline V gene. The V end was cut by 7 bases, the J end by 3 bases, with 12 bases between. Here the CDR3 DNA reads TGTGCCAGCACCTTAACCGGAGACTATGGCTACACCTTC. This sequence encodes CASTLTGDYGYTF.

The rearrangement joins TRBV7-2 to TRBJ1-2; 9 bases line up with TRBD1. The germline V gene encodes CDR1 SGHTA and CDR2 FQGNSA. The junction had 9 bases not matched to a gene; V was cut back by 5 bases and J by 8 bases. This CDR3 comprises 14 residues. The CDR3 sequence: CASSTGQGPRGYTF. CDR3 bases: TGTGCCAGCAGCACGGGACAGGGACCGAGAGGCTACACCTTC.

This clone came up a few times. CDR3: CASSATGTVPNSPLHF. DNA for the CDR3: TGCGCCAGCAGCGCAACCGGGACAGTACCCAATTCACCCCTCCACTTT. The chain recombines TRBV4-1 with TRBJ1-6, with 7 bases matching TRBD1. CDR1 is MGHRA, CDR2 YSYEKL, per germline. This CDR3 comprises 16 residues. The V gene end was trimmed by 5 bases and the J gene end by 7 bases; junction bases not matched to a gene: 11.

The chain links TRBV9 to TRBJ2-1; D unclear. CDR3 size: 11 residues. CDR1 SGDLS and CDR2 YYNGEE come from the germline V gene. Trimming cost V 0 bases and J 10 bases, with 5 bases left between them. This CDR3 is CASSVGEEQFF. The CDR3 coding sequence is TGTGCCAGCAGCGTAGGAGAGGAGCAGTTCTTC.

CDR3 sequence: CASSLAQGLEQYF. The CDR3 region has the DNA TGTGCCAGCAGCTTAGCGCAGGGGCTAGAGCAGTACTTC. The chain combines TRBV7-6 with TRBJ2-7, with a possible D match to TRBD1 (6 bases). The CDR3 is made up of 13 amino acids. The germline CDR1 and CDR2 sequences are SGHVS and FNYEAQ. V lost 0 bases, J lost 7 bases, and 10 bases lay in between.

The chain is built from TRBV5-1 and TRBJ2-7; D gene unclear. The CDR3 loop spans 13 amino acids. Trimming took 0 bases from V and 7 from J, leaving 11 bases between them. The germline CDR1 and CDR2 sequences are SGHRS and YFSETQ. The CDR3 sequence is CASSLGLLKEQYF. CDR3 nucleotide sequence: TGCGCCAGCAGCTTGGGACTGTTAAAAGAGCAGTACTTC.

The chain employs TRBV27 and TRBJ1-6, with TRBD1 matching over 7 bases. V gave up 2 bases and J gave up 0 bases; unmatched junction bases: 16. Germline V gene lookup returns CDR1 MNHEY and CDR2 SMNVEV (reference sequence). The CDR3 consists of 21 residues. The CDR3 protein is CASSLRSTGDYSGSYNSPLHF. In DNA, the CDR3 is TGTGCCAGCAGTTTACGCAGTACAGGGGATTACAGCGGCTCCTATAATTCACCCCTCCACTTT.

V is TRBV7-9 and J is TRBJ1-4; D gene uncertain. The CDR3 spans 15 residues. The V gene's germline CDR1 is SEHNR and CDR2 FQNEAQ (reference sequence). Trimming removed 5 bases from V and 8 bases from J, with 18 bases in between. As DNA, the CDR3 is TGTGCCAGCAGCCCAACGGTGCAGGAACGGGAAAAACTGTTTTTT. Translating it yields CASSPTVQEREKLFF. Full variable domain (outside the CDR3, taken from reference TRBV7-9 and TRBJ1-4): DTGVSQNPRHKITKRGQNVTFRCDPISEHNRLYWYRQTLGQGPEFLTYFQNEAQLEKSRLLSDRFSAERPKGSFSTLEIQRTEQGDSAMYLCASSPTVQEREKLFFGSGTQLSVL.

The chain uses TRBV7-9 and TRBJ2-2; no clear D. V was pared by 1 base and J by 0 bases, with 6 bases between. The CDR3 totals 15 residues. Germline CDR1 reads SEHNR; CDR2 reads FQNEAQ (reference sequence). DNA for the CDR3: TGTGCCAGCAGCTTAGGCAGTGCGAACACCGGGGAGCTGTTTTTT. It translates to CASSLGSANTGELFF.